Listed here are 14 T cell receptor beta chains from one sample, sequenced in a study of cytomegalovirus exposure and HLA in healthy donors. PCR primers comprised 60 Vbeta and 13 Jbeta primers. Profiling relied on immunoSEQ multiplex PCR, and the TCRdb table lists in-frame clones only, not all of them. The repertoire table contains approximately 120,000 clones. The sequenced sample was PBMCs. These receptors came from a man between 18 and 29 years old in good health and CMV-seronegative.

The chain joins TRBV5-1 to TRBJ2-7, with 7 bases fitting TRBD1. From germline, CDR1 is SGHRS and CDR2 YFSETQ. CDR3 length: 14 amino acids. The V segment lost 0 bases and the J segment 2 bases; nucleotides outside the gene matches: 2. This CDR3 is CASSLGTGTYEQYF. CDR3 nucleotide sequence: TGCGCCAGCAGCTTGGGGACAGGAACCTACGAGCAGTACTTC.

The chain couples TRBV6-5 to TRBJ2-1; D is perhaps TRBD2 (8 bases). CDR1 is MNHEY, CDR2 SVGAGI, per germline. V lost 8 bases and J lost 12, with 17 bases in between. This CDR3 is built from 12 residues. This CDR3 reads CASEGAGGLQFF. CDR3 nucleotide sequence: TGTGCCAGCGAGGGGGCGGGAGGCCTGCAGTTCTTC.

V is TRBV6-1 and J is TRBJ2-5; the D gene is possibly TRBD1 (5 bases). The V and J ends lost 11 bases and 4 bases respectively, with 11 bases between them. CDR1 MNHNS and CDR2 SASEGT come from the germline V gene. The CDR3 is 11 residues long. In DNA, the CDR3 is TGTGCCGGTGCTAGGGGAGAGACCCAGTACTTC. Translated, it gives CAGARGETQYF.

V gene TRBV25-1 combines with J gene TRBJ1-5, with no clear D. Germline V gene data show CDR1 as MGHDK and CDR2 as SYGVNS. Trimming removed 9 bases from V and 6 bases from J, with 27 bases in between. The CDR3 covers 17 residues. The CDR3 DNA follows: TGTGCCAGATCTTCGGATTTTCGCGGGAGAGGCGGTCAGCCCCAGCATTTT. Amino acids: CARSSDFRGRGGQPQHF.

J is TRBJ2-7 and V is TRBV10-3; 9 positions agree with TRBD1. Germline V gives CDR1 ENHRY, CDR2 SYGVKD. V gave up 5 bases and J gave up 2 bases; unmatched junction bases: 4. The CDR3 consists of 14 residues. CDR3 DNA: TGTGCCATCAGTAAGACAGGGGGAACCTACGAGCAGTACTTC. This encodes CAISKTGGTYEQYF.

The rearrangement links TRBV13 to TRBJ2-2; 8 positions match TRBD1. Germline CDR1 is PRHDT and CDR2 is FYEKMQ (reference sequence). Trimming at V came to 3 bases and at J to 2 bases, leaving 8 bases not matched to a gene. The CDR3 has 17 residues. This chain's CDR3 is CASSLIETGVNTGELFF. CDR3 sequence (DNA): TGTGCCAGCAGCTTGATCGAGACAGGGGTAAACACCGGGGAGCTGTTTTTT.

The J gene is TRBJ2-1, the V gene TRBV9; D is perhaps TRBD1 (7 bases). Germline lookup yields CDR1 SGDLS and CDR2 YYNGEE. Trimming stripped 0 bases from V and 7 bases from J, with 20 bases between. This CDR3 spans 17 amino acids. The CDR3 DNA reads TGTGCCAGCAGCGTAGTAGGACGCACAGGGGCGGGGAATGAGCAGTTCTTC. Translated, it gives CASSVVGRTGAGNEQFF.

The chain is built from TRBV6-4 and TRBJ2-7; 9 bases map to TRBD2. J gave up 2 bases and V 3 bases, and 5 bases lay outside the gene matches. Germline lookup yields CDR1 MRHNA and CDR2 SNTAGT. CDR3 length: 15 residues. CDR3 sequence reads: CASSEVAGGPYEQYF. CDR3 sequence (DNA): TGTGCCAGCAGTGAAGTTGCGGGAGGGCCCTACGAGCAGTACTTC.

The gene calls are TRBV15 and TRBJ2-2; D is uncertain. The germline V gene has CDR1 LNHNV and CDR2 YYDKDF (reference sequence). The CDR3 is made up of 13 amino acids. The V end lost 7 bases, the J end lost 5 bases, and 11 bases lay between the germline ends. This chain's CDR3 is CATTPRRTGELFF. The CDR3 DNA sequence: TGTGCCACCACCCCACGCCGGACCGGGGAGCTGTTTTTT.

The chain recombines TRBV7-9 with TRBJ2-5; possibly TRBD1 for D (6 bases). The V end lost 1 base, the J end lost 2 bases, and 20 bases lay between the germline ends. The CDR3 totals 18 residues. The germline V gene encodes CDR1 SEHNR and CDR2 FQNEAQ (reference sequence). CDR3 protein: CASSLGMWTADRQETQYF. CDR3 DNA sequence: TGTGCCAGCAGCTTAGGTATGTGGACAGCGGACCGACAAGAGACCCAGTACTTC.

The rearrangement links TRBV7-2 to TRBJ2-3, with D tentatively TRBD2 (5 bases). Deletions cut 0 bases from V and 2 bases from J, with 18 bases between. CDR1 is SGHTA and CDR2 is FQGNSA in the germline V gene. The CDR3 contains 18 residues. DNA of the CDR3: TGTGCCAGCAGCTTAGCTCGATCAGCGGAGTCTTTCACAGATACGCAGTATTTT. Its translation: CASSLARSAESFTDTQYF.

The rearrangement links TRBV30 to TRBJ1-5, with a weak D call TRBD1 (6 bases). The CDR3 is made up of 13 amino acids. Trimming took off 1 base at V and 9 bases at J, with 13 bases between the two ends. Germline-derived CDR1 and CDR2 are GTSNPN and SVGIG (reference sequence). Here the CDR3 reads CAWSDRGFRPQHF. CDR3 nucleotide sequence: TGTGCCTGGAGTGATAGGGGGTTTCGGCCCCAGCATTTT.

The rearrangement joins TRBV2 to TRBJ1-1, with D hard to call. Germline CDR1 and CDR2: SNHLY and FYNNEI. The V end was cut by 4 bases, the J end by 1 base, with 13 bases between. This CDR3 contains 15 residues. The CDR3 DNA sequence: TGTGCCAGCAGTGCAACGGGAGTTGGGAACACTGAAGCTTTCTTT. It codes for CASSATGVGNTEAFF.

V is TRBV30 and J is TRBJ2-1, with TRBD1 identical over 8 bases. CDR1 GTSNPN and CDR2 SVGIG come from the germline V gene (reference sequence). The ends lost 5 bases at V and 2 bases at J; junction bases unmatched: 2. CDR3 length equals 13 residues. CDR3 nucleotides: TGTGCCTGGGGACAGGGAACCTACAATGAGCAGTTCTTC. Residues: CAWGQGTYNEQFF.